This TCR beta chain appears in the sequencing data of a study of beta chain features in type 1 diabetes. In regard to this clone: The antigen is undetermined.

Of the isolated RNA, all was reverse transcribed, and so the sequenced material was expressed TCRB transcripts. The method was immunoSEQ multiplex PCR; TCRdb's version includes in-frame clones alone and lacks a portion of them. Seen here are roughly 730,000 clones, roughly 13% observed once, and the top ten hold less than 0.025%. Findings and caveats of the study: Researchers report that Type 1 diabetes patients had moderately but significantly shorter TCRB CDR3s across all four CD4+ subsets.

The CDR3 runs to 11 residues. The germline V gene has CDR1 ENHRY and CDR2 SYGVKD. Trimming removed 2 bases at V and 10 bases at J, with 6 bases between. The specimen sequenced was naive CD4+ T cells from blood. The receptor comes from a young man with type 1 diabetes. The chain couples TRBV10-3 to TRBJ2-1, with D perhaps assigned TRBD1 or TRBD2 (5 bases each). Here the CDR3 reads CAISEGGEQFF. CDR3 coding DNA: TGTGCCATCAGTGAGGGGGGAGAGCAGTTCTTC.